This T cell receptor beta chain was identified in a study of T cell responses to AZD1222 COVID-19 vaccine. The table came from immunoSEQ multiplex PCR; TCRdb's copy has only in-frame clones and leaves some out. The profile covers 100,000 or so clones, with more than 75% appearing a single time and roughly a tenth taken by the ten largest. J gave up 9 bases and V 0 bases, and 8 bases lay outside the gene matches. The germline CDR1 and CDR2 sequences are SGDLS and YYNGEE. This CDR3 is built from 16 residues. This clonotype was obtained from an adult who received the AZD1222 COVID-19 vaccine. The chain employs TRBV9 and TRBJ1-6; TRBD1 matches at 8 bases. The sequenced sample was peripheral blood, obtained 28 days after the second AZD1222 dose. The CDR3 reads CASSVEAGGYGSPLHF. CDR3 sequence (DNA): TGTGCCAGCAGCGTAGAGGCAGGGGGCTACGGTTCACCCCTCCACTTT.